These T cell receptor beta chains were read from a single sample in a study of cytomegalovirus exposure and HLA in healthy donors. Assay used: immunoSEQ multiplex PCR; TCRdb lists only in-frame clones, some missing. Of 55,000 to 90,000 clones listed, around 81% are singletons. Material for sequencing was PBMCs. These receptors were obtained from a man between 45 and 60 years old in good health and CMV-seronegative. Each CDR3 is given with its conserved first and last residue. Fields, in order: V gene, D gene, clone size, J gene, CDR3 DNA, CDR3 protein. The D gene is left open where the match is weak. Where a row states a size, it is once, few, many or the class of an expanded clone; other rows omit it.

TRBV28	TRBD1	once	TRBJ2-7	TGTGCCAGCAGGCAACCCGGGACAGGGAAATACGAGCAGTACTTC	CASRQPGTGKYEQYF
TRBV28	-	-	TRBJ2-5	TGTGCCAGCACCTTTGGGCTGGGCGGGAAGACCCAGTACTTC	CASTFGLGGKTQYF
TRBV11-2	TRBD2	-	TRBJ2-3	TGTGCCAGCAGACCATTCTCAGGGCGCGGGGGGACAGATACGCAGTATTTT	CASRPFSGRGGTDTQYF
TRBV7-2	-	-	TRBJ2-4	TGTGCCAGCAGAAGAGATGGGGGCATGGTCAAAAACATTCAGTACTTC	CASRRDGGMVKNIQYF
TRBV27	-	-	TRBJ1-5	TGTGCCAGCAGTATGAGAAGGGGAGGGGGACTACAGCCCCAGCATTTT	CASSMRRGGGLQPQHF
TRBV5-1	TRBD1	-	TRBJ2-2	TGCGCCAGCACCCTGCAGGGGGAGCACACCGGGGAGCTGTTTTTT	CASTLQGEHTGELFF
TRBV6-1	TRBD1	once	TRBJ1-5	TGTGCCAGCACCTCACCGGGACAGGGCTTTCAGCCCCAGCATTTT	CASTSPGQGFQPQHF
TRBV6-6	TRBD1	-	TRBJ1-4	TGTGCCAGCAGAAGAATGGGACAGGGAGGTGAAAAACTGTTTTTT	CASRRMGQGGEKLFF
TRBV7-2	-	-	TRBJ1-3	TGTGCCAGCAGCTTGGAGGCAGGACCTGGAAACACCATATATTTT	CASSLEAGPGNTIYF
TRBV2	TRBD2	-	TRBJ2-3	TGTGCCAGGAGGACTAGCGGGGGGCGGAGCACAGATACGCAGTATTTT	CARRTSGGRSTDTQYF
TRBV5-1	-	-	TRBJ2-2	TGCGCCAGCAGCTTGAGCCTAGGGAACACCGGGGAGCTGTTTTTT	CASSLSLGNTGELFF
TRBV9	TRBD2	-	TRBJ2-2	TGTGCCAGCAGCGTCGCTAGCGGGGGAACTGGGGAGCTGTTTTTT	CASSVASGGTGELFF
TRBV7-9	-	-	TRBJ1-1	TGTGCCAGCAGCACCCAGGGGTACACTGAAGCTTTCTTT	CASSTQGYTEAFF
TRBV5-4	-	-	TRBJ1-4	TGTGCCAGCAGCACAATAAATGAAAAACTGTTTTTT	CASSTINEKLFF
TRBV25-1	TRBD1	-	TRBJ1-2	TGTGCCAGCAGTGAAACGGACAGGGGACCCTATGGCTACACCTTC	CASSETDRGPYGYTF
TRBV5-1	TRBD1	-	TRBJ2-3	TGCGCCAGCAAGCCCAGGGGGCTCAGCACAGATACGCAGTATTTT	CASKPRGLSTDTQYF
TRBV18	-	few	TRBJ1-3	TGTGCCAGCTCACCCAGGGGCTCTGGAAACACCATATATTTT	CASSPRGSGNTIYF
TRBV4-1	TRBD1	once	TRBJ2-7	TGCGCCAGCAGCCGAACCGGGACAGGAGCTTCCTACGAGCAGTACTTC	CASSRTGTGASYEQYF
TRBV7-9	TRBD1	-	TRBJ2-5	TGTGCCAGCAGCCAGGGGGTATCTGTTCGAGAGACCCAGTACTTC	CASSQGVSVRETQYF
TRBV6-6	-	-	TRBJ1-1	TGTGCCAGCACCTCGACAGGTCTCAACACTGAAGCTTTCTTT	CASTSTGLNTEAFF
TRBV30	-	-	TRBJ1-6	TGTGCCTGGACGCCGGGGGGCATGGTATCACCCCTCCACTTT	CAWTPGGMVSPLHF
TRBV27	TRBD1	-	TRBJ2-7	TGTGCCAGCAGCTCGACAGGGGTTGGGTCCTACGAGCAGTACTTC	CASSSTGVGSYEQYF
TRBV5-1	-	-	TRBJ2-7	TGCGCCAGCAGCTTGGGGACAGACTATTACGAGCAGTACTTC	CASSLGTDYYEQYF
TRBV5-8	-	-	TRBJ1-2	TGTGCCAGCAGCTTGGGACATAGAACAGGCAACTATGGCTACACCTTC	CASSLGHRTGNYGYTF
TRBV9	-	-	TRBJ2-3	TGTGCCAGCAGCCAAAACGGACAATCCGGAGATACGCAGTATTTT	CASSQNGQSGDTQYF
TRBV9	-	-	TRBJ1-1	TGTGCCAGCAGCCGGGGGACGGCGAACACTGAAGCTTTCTTT	CASSRGTANTEAFF
TRBV10-2	-	-	TRBJ2-1	TGCGCCAGCAGTGGTGTGGGCAGGGGAACCTACAATGAGCAGTTCTTC	CASSGVGRGTYNEQFF
TRBV5-1	TRBD1	-	TRBJ1-6	TGCGCCAGCAGCTTCGGGACAGGGGATAATTCACCCCTCCACTTT	CASSFGTGDNSPLHF